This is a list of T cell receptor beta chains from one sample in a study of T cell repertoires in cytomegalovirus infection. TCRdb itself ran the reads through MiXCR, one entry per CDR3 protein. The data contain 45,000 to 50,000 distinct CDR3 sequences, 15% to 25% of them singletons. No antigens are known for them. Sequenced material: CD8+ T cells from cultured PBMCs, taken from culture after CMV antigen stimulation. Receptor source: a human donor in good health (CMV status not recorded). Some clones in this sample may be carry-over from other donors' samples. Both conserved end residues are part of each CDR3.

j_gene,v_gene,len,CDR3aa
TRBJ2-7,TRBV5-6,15,CASSLHLTTTYEQYF
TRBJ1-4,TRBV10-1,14,CASSPGPSGEKLFF
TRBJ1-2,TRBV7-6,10,CALLDYGYTF
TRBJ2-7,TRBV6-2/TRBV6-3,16,CASSEGPGQGWYEQYF
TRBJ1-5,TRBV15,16,CATSRVRTGGNQPQHF
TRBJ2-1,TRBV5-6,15,CASSAGLAGVTEQFF
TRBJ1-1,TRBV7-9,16,CASSSDPGGPSTEAFF
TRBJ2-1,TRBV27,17,CASSLRRAGGPYNEQFF
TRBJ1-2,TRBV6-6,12,CASSYTQGGYTF
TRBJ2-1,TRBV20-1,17,CSARNSGTRGSYNEQFF
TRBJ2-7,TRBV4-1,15,CASSQEDREFYEQYF
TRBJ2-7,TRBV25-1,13,CASRDRNSYEQYF
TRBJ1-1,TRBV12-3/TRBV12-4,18,CASSPLRGPPGMNTEAFF
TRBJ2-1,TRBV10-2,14,CASRGGQGNNEQFF
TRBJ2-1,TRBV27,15,CASSLSTLQGAKQFF
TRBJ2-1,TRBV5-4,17,CASNQDPGLGGNNEQFF
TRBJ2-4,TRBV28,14,CASSFVQGTDIQYF